The next 7 T cell receptor beta chains were all read from a single sample in a study of spatial heterogeneity in lung cancer (dated by TCRdb to about 2019). The sample's time point label is to be understood as: blood at routine non-recurrence follow-up after resection. Library creation used 5' RACE. Sequencing relied on a NextSeq 500. TCRdb's own reprocessing of the public reads used fastp at Q25 and MiXCR and kept productive beta chains. One record per CDR3 amino acid sequence lists the most common genes and DNA. Within this sample are fewer than 11,000 distinct CDR3 sequences, with about a fifth of them counted one time only. The ten largest clonotypes hold about 45% of the sample. Sample: PBMCs, taken at follow-up. These receptors all come from a male donor with early-stage non-small cell lung cancer.

J is TRBJ2-7 and V is TRBV12-3 or TRBV12-4; tentatively, D is TRBD1 or TRBD2 (5 bases each). Trimming cost V 5 bases and J 2 bases, with 13 bases left between them. This CDR3 has 14 amino acids. For the CDR3, the DNA is TGTGCCAGCAGTCCCGGGACGGGACCCTACGAGCAGTACTTC. It yields the protein CASSPGTGPYEQYF.

This clonotype occurred many times. The chain recombines TRBV27 with TRBJ2-7, with TRBD1 matching over 11 bases. J gave up 4 bases and V 5 bases, and 1 base lay outside the gene matches. Germline values: CDR1 MNHEY, CDR2 SMNVEV (reference sequence). The CDR3 has 13 amino acids. The CDR3 reads CASSRDRGYEQYF. The CDR3 DNA follows: TGTGCCAGCAGTCGGGACAGGGGGTACGAGCAGTACTTC.

As to this clonotype: A much more abundant neighbour one base away suggests this may be a read error. The CDR3 coding sequence is TGTGCCAGCAGTTTTCGGTGGGGCTACTACCAGCAGTACTTC. The encoded protein is CASSFRWGYYQQYF. The chain combines TRBV28 with TRBJ2-7, with a weak D call TRBD1 (5 bases). The CDR3 has 14 amino acids. The germline V gene has CDR1 MDHEN and CDR2 SYDVKM.

The V and J genes are TRBV6-2 or TRBV6-3 and TRBJ2-5; 7 bases match TRBD1. The trim removed 4 bases at V and 2 bases at J, leaving 7 bases unmatched. CDR3 length equals 15 residues. Germline V gene sequence: CDR1 MNHEY, CDR2 SVGEGT. As DNA, the CDR3 is TGTGCCAGCAGTTTCGACAGGGCGGGTCAAGAGACCCAGTACTTC. Its translation: CASSFDRAGQETQYF.

The J gene is TRBJ1-4, the V gene TRBV4-2, with D tentatively TRBD1 (5 bases). With 1 base removed from V and 8 bases from J, the gap between germline ends came to 26 bases. Per germline, CDR1 LGHNA and CDR2 YNFKEQ. The CDR3 is 19 amino acids. CDR3 DNA: TGTGCCAGCAGCCAAGTCTTCGATCCCAGCCTCCTCAGACAGGAAAAACTGTTTTTT. Translated, it gives CASSQVFDPSLLRQEKLFF.

The CDR3 sequence: CAISGGLASASNEQFF. In DNA form, the CDR3 reads TGTGCCATCAGTGGCGGGCTAGCCTCAGCGTCCAATGAGCAGTTCTTC. The chain recombines TRBV10-3 with TRBJ2-1; a possible D gene is TRBD2 (5 bases). Germline values: CDR1 ENHRY, CDR2 SYGVKD. With 4 bases removed from V and 6 bases from J, the gap between germline ends came to 19 bases. CDR3 size: 16 residues.

There are many counts of this clonotype. This chain joins TRBV7-9 and TRBJ2-7; D remains ambiguous. CDR1 is SEHNR and CDR2 is FQNEAQ in the germline V gene (reference sequence). CDR3 length equals 13 residues. The V and J ends lost 4 bases and 4 bases respectively, with 11 bases between them. In nucleotides, the CDR3 is TGTGCCAGCAGCTCAGGCAACGAATACGAGCAGTACTTC. Amino acids: CASSSGNEYEQYF. The whole variable domain, remainder taken from reference TRBV7-9 and TRBJ2-7, is DTGVSQNPRHKITKRGQNVTFRCDPISEHNRLYWYRQTLGQGPEFLTYFQNEAQLEKSRLLSDRFSAERPKGSFSTLEIQRTEQGDSAMYLCASSSGNEYEQYFGPGTRLTVT.